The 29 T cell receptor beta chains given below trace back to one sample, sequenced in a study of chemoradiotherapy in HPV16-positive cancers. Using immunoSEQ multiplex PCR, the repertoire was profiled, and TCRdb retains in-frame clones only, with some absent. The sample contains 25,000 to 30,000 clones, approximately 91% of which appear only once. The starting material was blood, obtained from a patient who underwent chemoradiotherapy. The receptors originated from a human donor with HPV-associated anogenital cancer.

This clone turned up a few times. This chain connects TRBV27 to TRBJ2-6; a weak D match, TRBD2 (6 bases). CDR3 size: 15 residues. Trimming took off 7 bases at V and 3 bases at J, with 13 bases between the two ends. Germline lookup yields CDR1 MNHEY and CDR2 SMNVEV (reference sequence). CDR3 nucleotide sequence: TGTGCCAGCAAAAACGGGGGAGTTGGGGCCAACGTCCTGACTTTC. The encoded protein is CASKNGGVGANVLTF. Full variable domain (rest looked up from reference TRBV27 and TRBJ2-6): EAQVTQNPRYLITVTGKKLTVTCSQNMNHEYMSWYRQDPGLGLRQIYYSMNVEVTDKGDVPEGYKVSRKEKRNFPLILESPSPNQTSLYFCASKNGGVGANVLTFGAGSRLTVL.

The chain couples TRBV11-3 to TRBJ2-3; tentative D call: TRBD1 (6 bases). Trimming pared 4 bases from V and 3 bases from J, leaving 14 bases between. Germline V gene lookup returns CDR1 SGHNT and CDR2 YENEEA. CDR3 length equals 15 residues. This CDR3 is CASSSREGGTDTQYF. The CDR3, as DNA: TGTGCCAGCAGCTCTAGGGAAGGGGGAACAGATACGCAGTATTTT.

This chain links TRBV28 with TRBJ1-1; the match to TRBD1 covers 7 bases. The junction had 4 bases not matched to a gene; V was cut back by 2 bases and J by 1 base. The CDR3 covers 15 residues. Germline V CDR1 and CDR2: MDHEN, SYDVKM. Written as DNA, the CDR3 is TGTGCCAGCAGTTTAATTCCAGGGGGGAACACTGAAGCTTTCTTT. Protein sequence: CASSLIPGGNTEAFF.

The CDR3 loop reads CASSVAEVAGGQYNEQFF. The CDR3 DNA reads TGTGCCAGCAGCGTAGCTGAGGTAGCGGGGGGGCAGTACAATGAGCAGTTCTTC. V and J are TRBV9 and TRBJ2-1; TRBD2 aligns across 11 bases. CDR3 length: 18 amino acids. The trim removed 0 bases at V and 4 bases at J, leaving 9 bases unmatched. Germline V CDR1 and CDR2: SGDLS, YYNGEE.

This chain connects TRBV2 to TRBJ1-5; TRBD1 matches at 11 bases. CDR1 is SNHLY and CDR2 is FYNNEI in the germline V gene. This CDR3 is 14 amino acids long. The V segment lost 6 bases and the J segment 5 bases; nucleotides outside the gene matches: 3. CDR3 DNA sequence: TGTGCCAGCAGCGGGACAGGGGGGGATCAGCCCCAGCATTTT. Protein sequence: CASSGTGGDQPQHF.

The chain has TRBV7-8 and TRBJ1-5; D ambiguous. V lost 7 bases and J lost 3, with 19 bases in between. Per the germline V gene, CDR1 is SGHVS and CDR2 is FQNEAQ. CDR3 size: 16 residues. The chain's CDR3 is CASMRSPGSPNQPQHF. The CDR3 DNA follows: TGTGCCAGCATGCGTTCACCCGGCAGTCCCAATCAGCCCCAGCATTTT.

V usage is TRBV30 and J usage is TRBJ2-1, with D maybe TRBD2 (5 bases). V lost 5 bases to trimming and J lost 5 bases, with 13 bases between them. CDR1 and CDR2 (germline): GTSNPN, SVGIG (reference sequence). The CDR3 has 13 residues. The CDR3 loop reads CAWGGRPNNEQFF. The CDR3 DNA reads TGTGCCTGGGGAGGTCGTCCTAACAATGAGCAGTTCTTC. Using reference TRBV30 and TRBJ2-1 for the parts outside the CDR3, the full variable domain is SQTIHQWPATLVQPVGSPLSLECTVEGTSNPNLYWYRQAAGRGLQLLFYSVGIGQISSEVPQNLSASRPQDRQFILSSKKLLLSDSGFYLCAWGGRPNNEQFFGPGTRLTVL.

CDR3 bases: TGTGCCAGCGCTGGACTAGCGGGAGGGACAGATACGCAGTATTTT. Protein sequence: CASAGLAGGTDTQYF. This chain uses TRBV28 with TRBJ2-3, with 15 bases fitting TRBD2. Germline V gives CDR1 MDHEN, CDR2 SYDVKM. There are 15 residues in the CDR3. The V segment lost 8 bases and the J segment 3 bases; nucleotides outside the gene matches: 3.

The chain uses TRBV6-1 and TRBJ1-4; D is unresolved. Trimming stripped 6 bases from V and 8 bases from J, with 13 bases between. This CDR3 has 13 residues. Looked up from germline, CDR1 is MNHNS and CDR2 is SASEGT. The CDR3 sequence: CASREMDEEKLFF. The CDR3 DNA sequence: TGTGCCAGCAGGGAAATGGACGAGGAAAAACTGTTTTTT.

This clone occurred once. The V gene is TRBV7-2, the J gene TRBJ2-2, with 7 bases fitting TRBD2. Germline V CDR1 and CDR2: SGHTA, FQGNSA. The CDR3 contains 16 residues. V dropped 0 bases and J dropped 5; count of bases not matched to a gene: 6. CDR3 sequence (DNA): TGTGCCAGCAGCTTAGCGGGCGGGAGTCTTACCGGGGAGCTGTTTTTT. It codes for CASSLAGGSLTGELFF.

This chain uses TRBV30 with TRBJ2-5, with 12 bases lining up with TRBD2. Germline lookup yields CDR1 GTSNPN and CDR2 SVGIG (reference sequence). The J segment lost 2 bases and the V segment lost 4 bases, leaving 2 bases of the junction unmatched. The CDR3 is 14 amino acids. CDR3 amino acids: CAWNLAGGQETQYF. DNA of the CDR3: TGTGCCTGGAACCTAGCGGGAGGGCAAGAGACCCAGTACTTC.

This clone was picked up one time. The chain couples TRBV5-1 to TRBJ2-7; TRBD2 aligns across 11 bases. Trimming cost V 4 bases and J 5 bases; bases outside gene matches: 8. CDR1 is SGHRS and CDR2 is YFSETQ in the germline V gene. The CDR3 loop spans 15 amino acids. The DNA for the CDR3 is TGCGCCAGCAGCCTACGACTAGCGGGAATGAACGAGCAGTACTTC. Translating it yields CASSLRLAGMNEQYF.

CDR3 region: CASTPFFRDYEQYF. The CDR3 nucleotides read TGTGCCAGCACCCCCTTTTTTAGGGATTACGAGCAGTACTTC. The chain has TRBV27 and TRBJ2-7; D is ambiguous. Germline lookup yields CDR1 MNHEY and CDR2 SMNVEV (reference sequence). CDR3 length equals 14 residues. V was cut by 7 bases and J by 4 bases, with 17 bases left in between.

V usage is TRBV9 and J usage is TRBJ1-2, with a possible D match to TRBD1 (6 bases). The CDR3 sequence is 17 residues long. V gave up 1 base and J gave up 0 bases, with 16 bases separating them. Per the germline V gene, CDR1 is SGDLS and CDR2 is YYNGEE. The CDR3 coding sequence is TGTGCCAGCAGCGTAAATCCCCGGGACATTCCTAACTATGGCTACACCTTC. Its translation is CASSVNPRDIPNYGYTF.

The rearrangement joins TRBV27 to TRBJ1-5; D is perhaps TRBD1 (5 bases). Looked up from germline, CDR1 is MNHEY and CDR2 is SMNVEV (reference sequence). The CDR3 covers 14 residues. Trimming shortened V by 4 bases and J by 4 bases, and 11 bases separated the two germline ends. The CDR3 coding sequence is TGTGCCAGCAGTTGGTCGGGGGAAAATCAGCCCCAGCATTTT. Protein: CASSWSGENQPQHF.

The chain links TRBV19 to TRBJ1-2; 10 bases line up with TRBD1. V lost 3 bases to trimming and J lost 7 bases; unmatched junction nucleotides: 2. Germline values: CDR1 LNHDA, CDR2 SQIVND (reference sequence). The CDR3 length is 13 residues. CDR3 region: CASSIRQGAGYTF. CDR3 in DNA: TGTGCCAGTAGTATTCGACAGGGGGCTGGCTACACCTTC. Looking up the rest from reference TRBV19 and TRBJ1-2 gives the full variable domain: DGGITQSPKYLFRKEGQNVTLSCEQNLNHDAMYWYRQDPGQGLRLIYYSQIVNDFQKGDIAEGYSVSREKKESFPLTVTSAQKNPTAFYLCASSIRQGAGYTFGSGTRLTVV.

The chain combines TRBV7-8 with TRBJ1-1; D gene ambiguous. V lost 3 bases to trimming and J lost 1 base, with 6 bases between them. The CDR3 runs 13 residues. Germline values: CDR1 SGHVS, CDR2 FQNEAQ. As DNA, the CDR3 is TGTGCCAGCAGCTTTCGTGGGAACACTGAAGCTTTCTTT. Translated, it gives CASSFRGNTEAFF.

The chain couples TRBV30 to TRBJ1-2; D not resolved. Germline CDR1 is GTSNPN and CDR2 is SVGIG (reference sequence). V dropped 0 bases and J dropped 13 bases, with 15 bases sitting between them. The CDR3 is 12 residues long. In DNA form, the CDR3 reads TGTGCCTGGAGTGTAAGTCCCCTCTCGATCACCTTC. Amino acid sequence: CAWSVSPLSITF.

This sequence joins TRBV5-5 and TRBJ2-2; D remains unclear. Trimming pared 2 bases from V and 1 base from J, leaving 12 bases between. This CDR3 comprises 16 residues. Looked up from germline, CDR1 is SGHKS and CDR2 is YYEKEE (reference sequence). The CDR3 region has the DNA TGTGCCAGCAGCTTCCCCCCATTAGGGAACACCGGGGAGCTGTTTTTT. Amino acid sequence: CASSFPPLGNTGELFF.

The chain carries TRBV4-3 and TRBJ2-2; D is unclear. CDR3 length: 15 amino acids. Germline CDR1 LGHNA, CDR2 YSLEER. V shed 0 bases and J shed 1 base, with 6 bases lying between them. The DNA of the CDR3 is TGCGCCAGCAGCCAAGATTCAGGGAACACCGGGGAGCTGTTTTTT. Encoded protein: CASSQDSGNTGELFF.

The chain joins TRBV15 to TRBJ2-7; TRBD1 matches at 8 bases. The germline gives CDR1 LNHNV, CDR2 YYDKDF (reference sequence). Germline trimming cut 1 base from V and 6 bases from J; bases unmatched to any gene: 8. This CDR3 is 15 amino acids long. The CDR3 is CATSRGPDRDGEQYF. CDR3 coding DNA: TGTGCCACCAGCAGAGGCCCGGACAGGGATGGCGAGCAGTACTTC.

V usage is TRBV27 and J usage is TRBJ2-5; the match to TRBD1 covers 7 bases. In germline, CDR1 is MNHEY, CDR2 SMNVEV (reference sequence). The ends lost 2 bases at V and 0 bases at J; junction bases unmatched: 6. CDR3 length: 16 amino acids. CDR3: CASSLLGTANQETQYF. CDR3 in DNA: TGTGCCAGCAGTTTACTCGGGACAGCCAACCAAGAGACCCAGTACTTC.

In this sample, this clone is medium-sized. CDR3 sequence (DNA): TGTGCCAGCACTATAACAGGGGGCACCGGGGAGCTGTTTTTT. Protein sequence: CASTITGGTGELFF. V gene TRBV6-6 combines with J gene TRBJ2-2, with 8 positions matching TRBD1. Germline trimming cut 7 bases from V and 4 bases from J; bases unmatched to any gene: 5. CDR3 length: 14 amino acids. Looked up from germline, CDR1 is MNHNY and CDR2 is SVGAGI (reference sequence).

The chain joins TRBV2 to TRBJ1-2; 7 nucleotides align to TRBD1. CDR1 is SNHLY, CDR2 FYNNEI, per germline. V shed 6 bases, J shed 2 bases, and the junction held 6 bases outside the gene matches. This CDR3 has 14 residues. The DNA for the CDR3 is TGTGCCAGCAGGTCGCTCAGGGGGAACTATGGCTACACCTTC. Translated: CASRSLRGNYGYTF.

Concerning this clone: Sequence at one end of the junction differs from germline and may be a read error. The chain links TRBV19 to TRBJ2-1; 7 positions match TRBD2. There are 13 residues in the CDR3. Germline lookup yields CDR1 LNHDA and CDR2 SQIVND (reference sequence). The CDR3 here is CASSIRDYYEQFF. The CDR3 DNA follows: TGTGCCAGTAGTATTAGGGACTACTATGAGCAGTTCTTC.

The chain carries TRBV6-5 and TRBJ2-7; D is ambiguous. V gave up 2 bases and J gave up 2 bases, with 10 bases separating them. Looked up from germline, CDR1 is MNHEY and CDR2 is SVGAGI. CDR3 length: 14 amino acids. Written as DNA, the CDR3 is TGTGCCAGCAGTTACAACAGTTTTACCTACGAGCAGTACTTC. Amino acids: CASSYNSFTYEQYF.

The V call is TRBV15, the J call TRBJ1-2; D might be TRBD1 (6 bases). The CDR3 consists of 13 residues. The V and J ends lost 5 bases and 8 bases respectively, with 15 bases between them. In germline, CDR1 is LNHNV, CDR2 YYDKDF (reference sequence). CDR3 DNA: TGTGCCACCAGCGCACTTCAGGGGCAGGGCTACACCTTC. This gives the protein CATSALQGQGYTF.

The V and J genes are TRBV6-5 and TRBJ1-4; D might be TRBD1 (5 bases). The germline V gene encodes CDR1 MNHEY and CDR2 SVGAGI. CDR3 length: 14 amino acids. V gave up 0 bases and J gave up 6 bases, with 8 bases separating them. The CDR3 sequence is CASSYSGGHEKLFF. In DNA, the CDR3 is TGTGCCAGCAGTTACTCGGGGGGTCATGAAAAACTGTTTTTT.

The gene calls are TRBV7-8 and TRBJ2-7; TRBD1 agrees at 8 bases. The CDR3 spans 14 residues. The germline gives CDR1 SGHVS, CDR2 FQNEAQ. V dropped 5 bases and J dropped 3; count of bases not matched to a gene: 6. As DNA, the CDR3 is TGTGCCAGCAGCAGATCAGGGGGCCGCTACGAGCAGTACTTC. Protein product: CASSRSGGRYEQYF.